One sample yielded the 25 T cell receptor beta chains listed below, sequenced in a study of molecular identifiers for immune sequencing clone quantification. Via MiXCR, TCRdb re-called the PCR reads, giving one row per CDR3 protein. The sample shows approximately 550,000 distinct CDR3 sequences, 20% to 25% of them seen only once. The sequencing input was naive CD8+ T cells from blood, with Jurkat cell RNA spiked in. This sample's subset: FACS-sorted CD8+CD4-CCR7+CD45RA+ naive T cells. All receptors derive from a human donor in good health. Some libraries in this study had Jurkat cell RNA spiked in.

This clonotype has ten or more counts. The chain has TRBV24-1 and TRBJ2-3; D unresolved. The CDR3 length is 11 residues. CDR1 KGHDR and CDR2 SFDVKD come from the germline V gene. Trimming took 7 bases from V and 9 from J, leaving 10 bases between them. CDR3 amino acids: CATSRDNTQYF. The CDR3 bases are TGTGCCACCAGCAGAGACAACACGCAGTATTTT.

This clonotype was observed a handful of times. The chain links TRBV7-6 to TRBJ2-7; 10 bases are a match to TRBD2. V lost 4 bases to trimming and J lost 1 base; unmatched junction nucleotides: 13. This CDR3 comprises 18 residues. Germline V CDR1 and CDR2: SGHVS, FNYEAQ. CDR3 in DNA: TGTGCCAGCAGCTACCCGAGCGGGAGGGGAGATGGGTCCTACGAGCAGTACTTC. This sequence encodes CASSYPSGRGDGSYEQYF.

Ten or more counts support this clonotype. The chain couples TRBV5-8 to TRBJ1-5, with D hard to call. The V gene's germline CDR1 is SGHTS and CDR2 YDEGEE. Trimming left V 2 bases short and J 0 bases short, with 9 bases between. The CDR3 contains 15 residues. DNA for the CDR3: TGTGCCAGCAGCTTAACACCTTATAGCAATCAGCCCCAGCATTTT. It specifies CASSLTPYSNQPQHF.

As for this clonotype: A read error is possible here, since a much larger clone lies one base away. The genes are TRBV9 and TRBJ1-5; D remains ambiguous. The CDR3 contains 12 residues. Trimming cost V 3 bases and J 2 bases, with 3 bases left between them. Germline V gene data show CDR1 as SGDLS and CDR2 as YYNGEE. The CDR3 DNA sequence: TGTGCCAGCAGCGCCTGCAATCAGCCCCAGCATTTT. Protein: CASSACNQPQHF. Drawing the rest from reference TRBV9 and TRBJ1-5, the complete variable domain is DSGVTQTPKHLITATGQRVTLRCSPRSGDLSVYWYQQSLDQGLQFLIQYYNGEERAKGNILERFSAQQFPDLHSELNLSSLELGDSALYFCASSACNQPQHFGDGTRLSIL.

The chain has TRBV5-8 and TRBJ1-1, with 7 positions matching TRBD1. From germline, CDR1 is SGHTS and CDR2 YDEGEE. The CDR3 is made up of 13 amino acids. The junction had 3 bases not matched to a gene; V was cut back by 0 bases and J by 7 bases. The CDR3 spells CASSLGQGLEAFF. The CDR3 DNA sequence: TGTGCCAGCAGCTTGGGACAGGGTCTTGAAGCTTTCTTT.

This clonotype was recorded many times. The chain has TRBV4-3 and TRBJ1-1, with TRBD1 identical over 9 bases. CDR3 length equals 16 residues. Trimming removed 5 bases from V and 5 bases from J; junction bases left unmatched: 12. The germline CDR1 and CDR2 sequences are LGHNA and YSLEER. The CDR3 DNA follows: TGCGCCAGCAGCGAGGACAGGGGACGGATTGGTACTGAAGCTTTCTTT. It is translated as CASSEDRGRIGTEAFF.

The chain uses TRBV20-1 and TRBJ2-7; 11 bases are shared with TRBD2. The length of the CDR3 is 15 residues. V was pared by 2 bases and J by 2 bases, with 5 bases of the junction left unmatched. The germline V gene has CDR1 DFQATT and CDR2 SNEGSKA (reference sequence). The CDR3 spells CSARLGTSGAYEQYF. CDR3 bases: TGCAGTGCTAGACTCGGGACTAGCGGAGCCTACGAGCAGTACTTC.

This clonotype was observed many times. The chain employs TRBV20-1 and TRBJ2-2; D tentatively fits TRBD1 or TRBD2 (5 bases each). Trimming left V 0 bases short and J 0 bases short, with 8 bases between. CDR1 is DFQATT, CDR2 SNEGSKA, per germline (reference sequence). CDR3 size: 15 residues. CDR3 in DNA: TGCAGTGCTAGAGATTGGGGGACGAACACCGGGGAGCTGTTTTTT. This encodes CSARDWGTNTGELFF.

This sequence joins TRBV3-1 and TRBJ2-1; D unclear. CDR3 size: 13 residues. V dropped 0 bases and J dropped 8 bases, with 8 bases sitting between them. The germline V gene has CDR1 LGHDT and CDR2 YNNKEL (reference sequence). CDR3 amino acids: CASSQDAHDEQFF. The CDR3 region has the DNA TGTGCCAGCAGCCAAGATGCGCACGATGAGCAGTTCTTC.

As DNA, the CDR3 is TGTGCCTGGAGCGACCCCTTAGGGTGGAGCACAGATACGCAGTATTTT. As protein: CAWSDPLGWSTDTQYF. The chain employs TRBV30 and TRBJ2-3; D unclear. The CDR3 loop spans 16 amino acids. The germline gives CDR1 GTSNPN, CDR2 SVGIG (reference sequence). V shed 3 bases and J shed 0 bases, with 16 bases lying between them. Full variable domain (rest looked up from reference TRBV30 and TRBJ2-3): SQTIHQWPATLVQPVGSPLSLECTVEGTSNPNLYWYRQAAGRGLQLLFYSVGIGQISSEVPQNLSASRPQDRQFILSSKKLLLSDSGFYLCAWSDPLGWSTDTQYFGPGTRLTVL.

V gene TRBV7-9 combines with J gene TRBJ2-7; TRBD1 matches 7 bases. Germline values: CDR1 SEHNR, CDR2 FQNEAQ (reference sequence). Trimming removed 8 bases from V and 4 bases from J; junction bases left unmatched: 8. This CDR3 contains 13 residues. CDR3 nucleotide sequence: TGTGCCAGCGGCCCCCGGGACAGATACGAGCAGTACTTC. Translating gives CASGPRDRYEQYF. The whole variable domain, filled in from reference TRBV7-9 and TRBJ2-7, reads DTGVSQNPRHKITKRGQNVTFRCDPISEHNRLYWYRQTLGQGPEFLTYFQNEAQLEKSRLLSDRFSAERPKGSFSTLEIQRTEQGDSAMYLCASGPRDRYEQYFGPGTRLTVT.

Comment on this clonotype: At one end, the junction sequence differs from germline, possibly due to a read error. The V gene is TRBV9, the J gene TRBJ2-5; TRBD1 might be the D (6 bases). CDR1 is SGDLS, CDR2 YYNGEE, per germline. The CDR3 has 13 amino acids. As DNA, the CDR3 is TGTGCCAGCAGCGTAGGGCAGGGGAAGACCCGGTACTTC. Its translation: CASSVGQGKTRYF.

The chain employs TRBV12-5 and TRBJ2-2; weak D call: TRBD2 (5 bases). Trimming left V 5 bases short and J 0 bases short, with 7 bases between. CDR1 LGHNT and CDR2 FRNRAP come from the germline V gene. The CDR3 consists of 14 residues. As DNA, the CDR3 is TGTGCTAGTGGTCCGGACTCGAACACCGGGGAGCTGTTTTTT. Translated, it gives CASGPDSNTGELFF.

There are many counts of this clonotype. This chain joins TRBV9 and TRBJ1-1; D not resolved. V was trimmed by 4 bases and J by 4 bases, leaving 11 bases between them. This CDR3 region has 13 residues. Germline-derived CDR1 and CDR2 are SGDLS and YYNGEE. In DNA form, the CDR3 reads TGTGCCAGCAGCCCCCGGACGGGCACTGAAGCTTTCTTT. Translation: CASSPRTGTEAFF. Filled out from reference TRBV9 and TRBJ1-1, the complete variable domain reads DSGVTQTPKHLITATGQRVTLRCSPRSGDLSVYWYQQSLDQGLQFLIQYYNGEERAKGNILERFSAQQFPDLHSELNLSSLELGDSALYFCASSPRTGTEAFFGQGTRLTVV.

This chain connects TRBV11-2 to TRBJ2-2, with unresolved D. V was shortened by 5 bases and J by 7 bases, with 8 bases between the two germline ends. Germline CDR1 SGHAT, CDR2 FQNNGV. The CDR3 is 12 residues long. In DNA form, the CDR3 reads TGTGCCAGCAGCCCACACTACGGGGAGCTGTTTTTT. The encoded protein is CASSPHYGELFF.

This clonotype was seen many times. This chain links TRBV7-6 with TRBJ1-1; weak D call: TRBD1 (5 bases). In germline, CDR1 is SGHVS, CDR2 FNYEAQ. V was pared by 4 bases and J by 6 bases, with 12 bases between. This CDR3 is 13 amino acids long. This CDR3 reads CASSYPGIPEAFF. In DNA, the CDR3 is TGTGCCAGCAGCTACCCAGGGATTCCTGAAGCTTTCTTT.

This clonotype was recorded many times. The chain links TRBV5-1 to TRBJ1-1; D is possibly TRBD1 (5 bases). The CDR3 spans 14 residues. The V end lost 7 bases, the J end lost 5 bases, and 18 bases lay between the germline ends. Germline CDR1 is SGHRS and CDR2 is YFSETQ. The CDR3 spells CASSAWAGGTEAFF. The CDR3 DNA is TGCGCCAGCTCAGCTTGGGCGGGGGGAACTGAAGCTTTCTTT.

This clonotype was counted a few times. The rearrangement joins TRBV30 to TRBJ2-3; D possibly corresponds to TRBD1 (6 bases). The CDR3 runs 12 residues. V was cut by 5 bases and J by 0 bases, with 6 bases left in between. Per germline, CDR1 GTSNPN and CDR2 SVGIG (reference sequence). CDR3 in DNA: TGTGCCTGGGGACAGAGCACAGATACGCAGTATTTT. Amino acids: CAWGQSTDTQYF.

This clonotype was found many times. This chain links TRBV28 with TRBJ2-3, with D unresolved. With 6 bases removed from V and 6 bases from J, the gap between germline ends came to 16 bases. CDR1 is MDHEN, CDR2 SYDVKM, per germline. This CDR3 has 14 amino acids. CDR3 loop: CASRVRAPADTQYF. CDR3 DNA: TGTGCCAGCAGGGTCCGGGCCCCGGCCGATACGCAGTATTTT.

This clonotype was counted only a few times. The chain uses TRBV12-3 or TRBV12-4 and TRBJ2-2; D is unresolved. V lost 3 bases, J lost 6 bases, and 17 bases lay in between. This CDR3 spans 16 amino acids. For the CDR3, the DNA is TGTGCCAGCAGTTTTGTAAGACATGGATCCGCCGGGGAGCTGTTTTTT. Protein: CASSFVRHGSAGELFF.

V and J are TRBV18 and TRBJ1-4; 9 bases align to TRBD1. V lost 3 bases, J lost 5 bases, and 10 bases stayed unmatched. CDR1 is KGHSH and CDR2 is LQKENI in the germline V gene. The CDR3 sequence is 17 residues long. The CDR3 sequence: CASSPSKGTGYNEKLFF. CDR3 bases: TGTGCCAGCTCACCTTCTAAAGGGACAGGGTACAATGAAAAACTGTTTTTT.

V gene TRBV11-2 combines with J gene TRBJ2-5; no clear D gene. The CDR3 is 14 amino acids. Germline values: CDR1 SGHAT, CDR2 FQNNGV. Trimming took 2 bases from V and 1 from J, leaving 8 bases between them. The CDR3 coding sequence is TGTGCCAGCAGCTTAACAAGCGTCCAAGAGACCCAGTACTTC. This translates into CASSLTSVQETQYF.

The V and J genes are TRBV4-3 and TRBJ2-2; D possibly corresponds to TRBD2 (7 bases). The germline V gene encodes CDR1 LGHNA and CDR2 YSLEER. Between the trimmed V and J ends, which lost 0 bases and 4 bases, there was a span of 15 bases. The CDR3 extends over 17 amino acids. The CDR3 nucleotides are TGCGCCAGCAGCCAAGATCGGGGGGCTCGGGGCACCGGGGAGCTGTTTTTT. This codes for CASSQDRGARGTGELFF.

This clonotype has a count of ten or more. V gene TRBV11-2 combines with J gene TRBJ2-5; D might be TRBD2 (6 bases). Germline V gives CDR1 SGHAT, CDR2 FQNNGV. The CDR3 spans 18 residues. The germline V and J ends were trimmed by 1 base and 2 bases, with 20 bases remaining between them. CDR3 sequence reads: CASSLGFAGGIWQETQYF. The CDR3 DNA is TGTGCCAGCAGCTTAGGTTTTGCTGGGGGGATATGGCAAGAGACCCAGTACTTC.

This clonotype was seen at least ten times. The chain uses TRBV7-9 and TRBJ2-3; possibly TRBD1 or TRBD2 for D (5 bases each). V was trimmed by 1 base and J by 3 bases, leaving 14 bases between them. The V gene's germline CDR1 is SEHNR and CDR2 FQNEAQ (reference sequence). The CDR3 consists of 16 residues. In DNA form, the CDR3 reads TGTGCCAGCAGCTTAGGGGGGTTTTTACCAACAGATACGCAGTATTTT. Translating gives CASSLGGFLPTDTQYF.